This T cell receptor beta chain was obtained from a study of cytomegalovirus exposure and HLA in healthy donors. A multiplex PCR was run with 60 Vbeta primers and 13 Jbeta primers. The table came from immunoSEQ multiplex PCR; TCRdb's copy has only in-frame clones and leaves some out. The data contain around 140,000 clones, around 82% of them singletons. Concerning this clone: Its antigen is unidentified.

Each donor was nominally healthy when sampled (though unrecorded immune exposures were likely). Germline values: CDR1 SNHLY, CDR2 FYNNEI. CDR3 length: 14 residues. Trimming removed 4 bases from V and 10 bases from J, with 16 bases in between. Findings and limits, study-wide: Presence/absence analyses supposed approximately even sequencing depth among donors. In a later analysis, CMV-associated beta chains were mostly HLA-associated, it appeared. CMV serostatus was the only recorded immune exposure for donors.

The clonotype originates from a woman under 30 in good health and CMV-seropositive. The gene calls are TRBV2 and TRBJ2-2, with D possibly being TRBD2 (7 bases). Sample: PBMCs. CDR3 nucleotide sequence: TGTGCCAGCAGTGTGGTGCGGGGGCCGGCGGAGCTGTTTTTT. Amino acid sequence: CASSVVRGPAELFF.